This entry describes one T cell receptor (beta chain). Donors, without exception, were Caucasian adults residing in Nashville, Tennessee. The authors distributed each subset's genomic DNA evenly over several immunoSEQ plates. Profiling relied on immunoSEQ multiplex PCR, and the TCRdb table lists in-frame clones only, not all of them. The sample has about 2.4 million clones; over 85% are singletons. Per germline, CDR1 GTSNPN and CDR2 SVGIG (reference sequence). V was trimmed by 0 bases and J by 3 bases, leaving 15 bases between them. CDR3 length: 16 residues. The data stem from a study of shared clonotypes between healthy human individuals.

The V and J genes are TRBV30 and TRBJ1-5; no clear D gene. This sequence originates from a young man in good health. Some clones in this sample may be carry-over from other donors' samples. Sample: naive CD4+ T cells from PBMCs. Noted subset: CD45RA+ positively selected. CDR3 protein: CAWSVKLVLPNQPQHF. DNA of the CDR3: TGTGCCTGGAGTGTAAAGTTAGTCCTGCCCAATCAGCCCCAGCATTTT.